A selection of T cell receptor beta chains follows, all from one sample in a study of T cells in Graves' hyperthyroidism and ophthalmopathy. TCRdb itself ran the multiplex PCR reads through MiXCR, one entry per CDR3 protein. The sample yields 350,000 to 500,000 distinct CDR3 sequences, approximately 13% seen once. The sample consisted of blood. These receptors came from a woman aged 18-29 years with Graves' hyperthyroidism. CDR3s include the opening cysteine and the closing phenylalanine or tryptophan. The D gene is left open where the match is weak. Clone size is given for some rows only: seen once, a few or many times, or a class if the clone is expanded.

17 TRBD1 TRBJ1-3 NA TRBV6-1 CASSGSTGVDFGSTIYF TGTGCCAGCAGTGGATCCACAGGGGTTGATTTTGGAAGCACCATATATTTT
17 TRBD2 TRBJ2-2 many TRBV12-3/TRBV12-4 CASSARIGGGPPGELFF TGTGCCAGCAGTGCTAGGATCGGGGGAGGGCCACCGGGGGAGCTGTTTTTT
18 TRBD1 TRBJ2-6 NA TRBV10-3 CAISTTGTGGSGANVLTF TGTGCCATCAGTACGACCGGGACAGGGGGCTCTGGGGCCAACGTCCTGACTTTC
15 NA TRBJ2-3 many TRBV20-1 CSASDSGGGSDTQYF TGCAGTGCTTCGGACTCAGGGGGGGGGTCAGATACGCAGTATTTT
13 NA TRBJ1-1 many TRBV6-1 CASDHDRGTEAFF TGTGCCAGCGACCACGATCGGGGCACTGAAGCTTTCTTT
13 TRBD1 TRBJ2-4 NA TRBV6-1 CASSDGTGAIQYF TGTGCCAGCAGTGACGGGACAGGGGCCATTCAGTACTTC
15 TRBD1 TRBJ1-2 many TRBV12-3/TRBV12-4 CASSLRGELNYGYTF TGTGCCAGCAGTCTCAGGGGGGAACTTAACTATGGCTACACCTTC
14 TRBD1 TRBJ2-5 few TRBV12-3/TRBV12-4 CASSSRDREETQCF TGTGCCAGCAGCTCCCGGGACAGGGAAGAGACCCAGTGCTTC
17 NA TRBJ2-2 few TRBV11-2 CASSLVPSASNTGELFF TGTGCCAGCAGCTTAGTTCCTAGCGCTTCGAACACCGGGGAGCTGTTTTTT
13 NA TRBJ2-7 many TRBV13 CASSLGDAYEQYF TGTGCCAGCAGCTTAGGGGACGCCTACGAGCAGTACTTC
15 NA TRBJ1-4 many TRBV29-1 CSVGTTGRQDEKLFF TGCAGCGTCGGAACCACAGGGAGACAGGATGAAAAACTGTTTTTT
13 TRBD1 TRBJ2-5 NA TRBV20-1 CSALFDRAETQYF TGCAGTGCCCTATTCGACAGGGCAGAGACCCAGTACTTC
15 TRBD1 TRBJ2-7 NA TRBV27 CASSLDRVNSYEQYF TGTGCCAGCAGTTTAGACAGGGTGAACTCCTACGAGCAGTACTTC
14 NA TRBJ2-7 many TRBV11-2 CASSWGSSNYEQYF TGTGCCAGCAGCTGGGGGAGCTCGAACTACGAGCAGTACTTC
12 NA TRBJ2-7 many TRBV20-1 CSASLDFYEQYF TGCAGTGCTTCACTGGACTTCTACGAGCAGTACTTC
16 NA TRBJ2-1 NA TRBV5-1 CASSLLKDSPYNEQFF TGCGCCAGCAGCTTGTTGAAGGATAGCCCCTACAATGAGCAGTTCTTC
12 NA TRBJ2-1 many TRBV7-2 CASSTPGYEQFF TGTGCCAGCAGCACCCCCGGGTATGAGCAGTTCTTC
16 NA TRBJ1-5 many TRBV12-3/TRBV12-4 CASSPGGARGNQPQHF TGTGCCAGCAGCCCCGGGGGGGCGCGAGGCAATCAGCCCCAGCATTTT
14 NA TRBJ2-3 NA TRBV4-3 CASSQILGSDTQYF TGCGCCAGCAGCCAGATATTGGGGTCGGATACGCAGTATTTT
15 TRBD1 TRBJ1-1 many TRBV27 CASSLGGQGNTEAFF TGTGCCAGCAGTTTGGGGGGACAGGGGAACACTGAAGCTTTCTTT
18 TRBD2 TRBJ2-1 many TRBV5-1 CASRPTSGSQSSYNEQFF TGCGCCAGCCGACCGACTAGCGGGAGTCAGAGCTCCTACAATGAGCAGTTCTTC
17 NA TRBJ2-7 NA TRBV3-1 CASSLRGPFGGANEQYF TGTGCCAGCAGCCTTAGGGGTCCTTTTGGGGGGGCTAACGAGCAGTACTTC
12 NA TRBJ1-1 many TRBV6-1 CASTRGAGEAFF TGTGCCAGCACAAGGGGGGCTGGTGAAGCTTTCTTT
12 TRBD1 TRBJ2-7 NA TRBV30 CAWGTGPNEQYF TGTGCCTGGGGGACAGGGCCCAACGAGCAGTACTTC
18 TRBD2 TRBJ2-1 many TRBV7-6 CASSLGASGTSGYNEQFF TGTGCCAGCAGCTTGGGGGCCTCCGGGACTAGCGGTTACAATGAGCAGTTCTTC
15 NA TRBJ2-2 NA TRBV7-3 CASSFGTTWPGELFF TGTGCCAGCAGCTTCGGGACAACCTGGCCCGGGGAGCTGTTTTTT
14 NA TRBJ1-2 few TRBV20-1 CSARPDDSAYGYTF TGCAGTGCTAGACCGGACGATTCAGCGTATGGCTACACCTTC
19 TRBD2 TRBJ2-7 many TRBV6-1 CASRGTTPGLEVSSYEQYF TGTGCCAGCAGGGGTACTACCCCGGGACTAGAAGTCTCGTCCTACGAGCAGTACTTC
15 NA TRBJ1-2 many TRBV11-1 CASSFGPGTEYGYTF TGTGCCAGCAGCTTCGGACCAGGGACGGAATATGGCTACACCTTC
14 NA TRBJ1-4 NA TRBV6-1 CASSDDPFNEKLFF TGTGCCAGCAGTGATGACCCCTTTAATGAAAAACTGTTTTTT
15 TRBD2 TRBJ2-7 many TRBV12-3/TRBV12-4 CASSPGGTLSYEQYF TGTGCCAGCAGTCCGGGGGGGACGCTCTCCTACGAGCAGTACTTC
16 TRBD2 TRBJ2-5 NA TRBV5-1 CASSPQGLAGVETQYF TGCGCCAGCAGCCCCCAGGGACTAGCGGGAGTAGAGACCCAGTACTTC
14 NA TRBJ1-2 many TRBV18 CASSATDINYGYTF TGTGCCAGCTCGGCGACAGACATTAACTATGGCTACACCTTC
12 NA TRBJ1-2 many TRBV28 CASSPGLYGYTF TGTGCCAGCAGTCCGGGGCTTTATGGCTACACCTTC
13 NA TRBJ2-5 few TRBV27 CASSPRLEDTQYF TGTGCCAGCAGTCCGCGACTAGAAGACACCCAGTACTTC
15 NA TRBJ1-1 many TRBV5-1 CASSREGRSDTEAFF TGCGCCAGCAGCCGGGAGGGAAGATCGGACACTGAAGCTTTCTTT
14 NA TRBJ1-1 many TRBV28 CASSSPTRVTEAFF TGTGCCAGCAGTTCACCCACAAGGGTAACTGAAGCTTTCTTT
12 TRBD2 TRBJ2-1 many TRBV2 CASFSGSNEQFF TGTGCCAGCTTTAGCGGGAGTAATGAGCAGTTCTTC
15 NA TRBJ2-5 few TRBV20-1 CSARDIDLVQETQYF TGCAGTGCTAGAGATATCGATTTGGTCCAAGAGACCCAGTACTTC
15 NA TRBJ2-2 few TRBV10-1 CASPRGRFITGELFF TGCGCCAGCCCAAGAGGGCGTTTCATCACCGGGGAGCTGTTTTTT